The sequence of this T cell receptor (beta chain) was determined in a study of metastatic and nonmetastatic thyroid tumors. Study-wide background: Repertoires of blood and of tissue (tumor or nodule) from malignant and benign thyroid patients were compared.

Study-wide results and caveats: TCR beta diversity was reportedly significantly higher in malignant thyroid tumors than benign nodules, in blood and tumor.

No treatment of any kind had been given to any patient before thyroid surgery. The table lists this clone with many counts. Its cognate antigen is unknown. As originally analysed: A classifier of distant metastasis in papillary thyroid cancer was built from CDR3 differences (across clinicopathological groups). TCRdb re-called the PCR reads through MiXCR. What appears here as the V and J calls and clone size reflects TCRdb's work, not the paper's. The sample holds under 95,000 clones; around 9.1% are singletons and the top ten take around 9.2%. The V gene's germline CDR1 is LNHDA and CDR2 SQIVND (reference sequence). V trimming: 0 bases; J trimming: 10 bases; junction bases outside the gene matches: 8. The length of the CDR3 is 14 residues.

The sample was blood. The chain couples TRBV19 to TRBJ1-1; TRBD1 matches at 7 bases. The TCR comes from a female donor with papillary thyroid cancer or a benign thyroid nodule (not recorded which). Some clones in this sample may be carry-over from other donors' samples. The chain's CDR3 is CASSIDPTGRSAFF. The CDR3 bases are TGTGCCAGTAGTATAGACCCGACAGGGAGGTCAGCTTTCTTT.